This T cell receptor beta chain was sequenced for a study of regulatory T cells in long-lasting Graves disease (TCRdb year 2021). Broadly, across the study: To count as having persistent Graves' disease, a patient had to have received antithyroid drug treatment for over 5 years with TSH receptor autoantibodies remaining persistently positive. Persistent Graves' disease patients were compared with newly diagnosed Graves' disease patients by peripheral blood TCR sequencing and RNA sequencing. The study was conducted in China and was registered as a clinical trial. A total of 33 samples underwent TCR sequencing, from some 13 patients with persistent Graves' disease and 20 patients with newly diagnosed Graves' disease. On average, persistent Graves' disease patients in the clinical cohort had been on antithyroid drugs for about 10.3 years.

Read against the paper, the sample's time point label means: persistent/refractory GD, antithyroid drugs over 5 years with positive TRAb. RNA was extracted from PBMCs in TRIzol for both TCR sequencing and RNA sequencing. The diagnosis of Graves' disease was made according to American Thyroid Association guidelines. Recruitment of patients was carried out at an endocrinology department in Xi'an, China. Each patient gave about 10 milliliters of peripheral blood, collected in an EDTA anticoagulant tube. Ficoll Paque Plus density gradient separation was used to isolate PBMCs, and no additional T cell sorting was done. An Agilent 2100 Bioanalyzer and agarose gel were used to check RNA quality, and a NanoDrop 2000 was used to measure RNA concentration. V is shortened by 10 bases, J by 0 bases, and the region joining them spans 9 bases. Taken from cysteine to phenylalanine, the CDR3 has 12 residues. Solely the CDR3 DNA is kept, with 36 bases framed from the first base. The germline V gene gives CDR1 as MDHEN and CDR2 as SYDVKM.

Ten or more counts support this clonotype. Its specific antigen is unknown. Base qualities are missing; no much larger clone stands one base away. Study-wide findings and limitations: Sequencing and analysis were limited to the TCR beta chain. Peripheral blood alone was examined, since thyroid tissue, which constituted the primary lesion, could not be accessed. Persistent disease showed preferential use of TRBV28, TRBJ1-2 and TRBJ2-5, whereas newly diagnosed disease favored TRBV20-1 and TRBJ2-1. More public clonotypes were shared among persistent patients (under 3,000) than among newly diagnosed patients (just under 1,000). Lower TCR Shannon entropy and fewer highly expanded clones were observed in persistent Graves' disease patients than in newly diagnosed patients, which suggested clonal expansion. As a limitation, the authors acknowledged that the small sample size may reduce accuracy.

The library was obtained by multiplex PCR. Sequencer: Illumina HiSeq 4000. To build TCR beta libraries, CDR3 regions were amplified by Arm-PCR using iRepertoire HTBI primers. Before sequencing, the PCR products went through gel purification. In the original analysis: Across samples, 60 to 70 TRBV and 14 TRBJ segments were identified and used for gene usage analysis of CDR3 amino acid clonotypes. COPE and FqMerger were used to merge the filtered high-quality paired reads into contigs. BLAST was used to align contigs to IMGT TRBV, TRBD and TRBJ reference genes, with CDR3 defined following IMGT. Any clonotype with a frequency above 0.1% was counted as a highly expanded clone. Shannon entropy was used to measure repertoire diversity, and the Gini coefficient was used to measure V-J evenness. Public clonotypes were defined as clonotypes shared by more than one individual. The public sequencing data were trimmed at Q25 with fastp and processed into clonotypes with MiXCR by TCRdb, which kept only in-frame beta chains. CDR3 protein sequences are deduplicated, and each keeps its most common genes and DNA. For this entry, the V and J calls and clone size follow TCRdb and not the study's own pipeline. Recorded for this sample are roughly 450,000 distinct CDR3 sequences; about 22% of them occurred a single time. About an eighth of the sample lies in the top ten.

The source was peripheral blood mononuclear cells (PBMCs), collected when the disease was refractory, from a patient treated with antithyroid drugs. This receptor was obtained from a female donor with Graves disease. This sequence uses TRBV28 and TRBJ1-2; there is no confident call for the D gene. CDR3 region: CATTAANYGYTF. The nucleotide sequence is TGTGCCACCACAGCCGCTAACTATGGCTACACCTTC.